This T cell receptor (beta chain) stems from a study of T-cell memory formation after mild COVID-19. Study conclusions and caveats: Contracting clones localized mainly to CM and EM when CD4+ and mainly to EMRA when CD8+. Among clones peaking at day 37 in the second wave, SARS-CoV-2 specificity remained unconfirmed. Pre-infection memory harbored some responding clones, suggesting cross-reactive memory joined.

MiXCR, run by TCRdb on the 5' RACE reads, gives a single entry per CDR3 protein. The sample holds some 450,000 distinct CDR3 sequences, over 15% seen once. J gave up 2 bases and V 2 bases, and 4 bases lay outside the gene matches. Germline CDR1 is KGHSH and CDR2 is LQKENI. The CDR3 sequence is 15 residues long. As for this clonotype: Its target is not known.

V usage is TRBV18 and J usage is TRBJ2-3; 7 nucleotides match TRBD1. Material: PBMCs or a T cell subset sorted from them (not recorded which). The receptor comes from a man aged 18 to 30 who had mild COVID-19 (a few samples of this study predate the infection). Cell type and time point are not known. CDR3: CASSPTGAFTDTQYF. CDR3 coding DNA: TGTGCCAGCTCACCAACAGGGGCATTCACAGATACGCAGTATTTT.